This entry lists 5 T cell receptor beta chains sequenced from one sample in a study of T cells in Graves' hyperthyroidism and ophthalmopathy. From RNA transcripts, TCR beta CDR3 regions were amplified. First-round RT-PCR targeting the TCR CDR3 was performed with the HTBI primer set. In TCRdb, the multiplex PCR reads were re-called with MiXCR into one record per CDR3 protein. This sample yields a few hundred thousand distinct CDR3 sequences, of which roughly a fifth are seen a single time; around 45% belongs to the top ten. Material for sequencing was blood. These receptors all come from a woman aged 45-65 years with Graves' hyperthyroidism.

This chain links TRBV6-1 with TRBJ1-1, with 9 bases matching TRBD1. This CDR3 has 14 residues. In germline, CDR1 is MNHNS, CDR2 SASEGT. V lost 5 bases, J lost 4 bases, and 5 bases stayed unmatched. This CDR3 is CASSRRQGGTEAFF. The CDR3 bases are TGTGCCAGCAGTCGCCGACAGGGGGGCACTGAAGCTTTCTTT.

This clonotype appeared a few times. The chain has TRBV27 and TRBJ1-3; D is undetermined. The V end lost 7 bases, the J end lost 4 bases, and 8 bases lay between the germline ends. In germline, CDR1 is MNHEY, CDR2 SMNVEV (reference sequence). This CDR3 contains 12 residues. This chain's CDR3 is CASKMRGNTIYF. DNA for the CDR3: TGTGCCAGCAAGATGAGGGGAAACACCATATATTTT.

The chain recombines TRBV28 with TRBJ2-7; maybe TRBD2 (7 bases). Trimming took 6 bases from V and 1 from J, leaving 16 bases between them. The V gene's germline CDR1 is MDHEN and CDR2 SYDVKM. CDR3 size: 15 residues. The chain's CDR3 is CASRPTRGGSYEQYF. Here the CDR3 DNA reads TGTGCCAGCAGACCTACGAGGGGGGGGTCCTACGAGCAGTACTTC. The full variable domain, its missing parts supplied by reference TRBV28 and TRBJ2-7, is DVKVTQSSRYLVKRTGEKVFLECVQDMDHENMFWYRQDPGLGLRLIYFSYDVKMKEKGDIPEGYSVSREKKERFSLILESASTNQTSMYLCASRPTRGGSYEQYFGPGTRLTVT.

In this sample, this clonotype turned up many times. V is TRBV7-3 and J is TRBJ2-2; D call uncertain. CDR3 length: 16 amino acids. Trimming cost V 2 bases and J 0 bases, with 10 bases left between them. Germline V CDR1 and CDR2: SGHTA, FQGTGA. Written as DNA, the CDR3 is TGTGCCAGCAGCTTAGAAGGGCCAGCGAACACCGGGGAGCTGTTTTTT. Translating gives CASSLEGPANTGELFF.

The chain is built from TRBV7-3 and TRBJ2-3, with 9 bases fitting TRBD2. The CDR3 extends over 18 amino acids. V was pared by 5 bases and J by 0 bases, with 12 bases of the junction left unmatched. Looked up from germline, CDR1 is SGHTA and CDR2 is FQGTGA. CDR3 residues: CASSILGAAGGSTDTQYF. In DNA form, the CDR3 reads TGTGCCAGCAGCATACTGGGGGCCGCGGGAGGGAGCACAGATACGCAGTATTTT.